What follows describes a single TCR beta chain. Its specificity is unknown. These data originate in a study of cytomegalovirus exposure and HLA in healthy donors. Study at large: Roughly 180 million T cells yielded more than 95 million unique TCR beta sequences, as an earlier analysis found.

The CDR3 loop spans 15 amino acids. CDR1 and CDR2 (germline): MNHNY, SVGAGI (reference sequence). V lost 6 bases, J lost 5 bases, and 11 bases stayed unmatched. Study-wide results and caveats: TCR association rates varied by HLA locus in a later analysis, with DRB1 highest and HLA-C lowest. CMV serostatus was the only immune exposure information that was available.

PCR used 60 Vbeta primers and 13 Jbeta primers. Method: immunoSEQ multiplex PCR; TCRdb's copy keeps in-frame clones and lacks some. The table has 150,000 to 200,000 clones, approximately 80% seen once. The sequence was obtained from a man aged 25-45 years in good health and CMV-seronegative. Sequencing was carried out using PBMCs. This chain connects TRBV6-6 to TRBJ2-5, with 8 bases lining up with TRBD1. The CDR3 coding sequence is TGTGCCAGCAGCGACAGGGGTTTCCGTGTGGAGACCCAGTACTTC. This sequence encodes CASSDRGFRVETQYF.